This T cell receptor beta chain was identified in a study of technical replicates of blood from a few donors. Germline assignment: CDR1 SGHNT and CDR2 YENEEA. The CDR3 loop spans 13 amino acids. V was cut by 4 bases and J by 9 bases, with 12 bases left in between. The assay was immunoSEQ multiplex PCR, and TCRdb's table has in-frame clones only and misses some. The sample yields some 74,000 clones, 95% to 97% seen once. Sample: T cells isolated from PBMCs. The chain employs TRBV11-3 and TRBJ2-2, with D maybe TRBD2 (5 bases). The TCR comes from a human donor in good health. DNA for the CDR3: TGTGCCAGCAGCTCCGAGGGCTCCCGGGAGCTGTTTTTT. It translates to CASSSEGSRELFF.